These T cell receptor beta chains were read from a single sample in a study of T cell responses to AZD1222 COVID-19 vaccine. This table comes from immunoSEQ multiplex PCR, and its TCRdb copy is limited to in-frame clones, with some not included. The data contain about 190,000 clones, about 89% of them singletons. Material: peripheral blood, obtained on day 0 of MenACWY control vaccination. Source of these receptors: an adult in good health. The CDR3 runs from the conserved cysteine through the conserved F or W.

CASSPEVLDQPQHF,TRBJ1-5,TRBV7-2
CASSLDRGYEQYF,TRBJ2-7,TRBV7-9
CASSLAEGGVRDTEAFF,TRBJ1-1,TRBV7-8
CASSLGQLNYGYTF,TRBJ1-2,TRBV5-8
CASSSATGLAGGSYEQFF,TRBJ2-1,TRBV7-8
CASSLPPGASVNTEAFF,TRBJ1-1,TRBV11-2
CASSESPDRSRNQPQHF,TRBJ1-5,TRBV2
CASSQAGTLAGVGDF,TRBJ2-5,TRBV14
CASSPPAGGFWEQFF,TRBJ2-1,TRBV18
CASRLRGQPQHF,TRBJ1-5,TRBV28
CASSLDGLRNEQFF,TRBJ2-1,TRBV7-2
CASSDPLRELSYNEQFF,TRBJ2-1,TRBV5-6
CASSDRSSGSYEQYF,TRBJ2-7,TRBV2
CASRPQGGGTGELFF,TRBJ2-2,TRBV6-5
CASSHLSGTGGGYEQFF,TRBJ2-1,TRBV4-2
CASSALAGGNEQFF,TRBJ2-1,TRBV9
CASSVGSGGAMTKNIQYF,TRBJ2-4,TRBV9
CASSYSRDRGGNQPQHF,TRBJ1-5,TRBV6-2/TRBV6-3
CAWSAGHFSGANVLTF,TRBJ2-6,TRBV30
CASSRDSWNEQFF,TRBJ2-1,TRBV28
CASSLGQWGTVAFF,TRBJ1-1,TRBV27
CASSRGLDNSPLHF,TRBJ1-6,TRBV27
CASSQLGTSYEQYF,TRBJ2-7,TRBV6-5
CASSVALVPTDTQYF,TRBJ2-3,TRBV9
CASSIGTSGGGYDEQYF,TRBJ2-7,TRBV19